Given below is one T cell receptor beta chain in context. This table comes from immunoSEQ multiplex PCR, and its TCRdb copy is limited to in-frame clones, with some not included. The sample lists about 36,000 clones, 93% occurring once. The sample comes from a study of T cell changes during pregnancy in multiple sclerosis. The V gene lost 6 bases and the J gene lost 1 base, with 15 bases spanning the gap. The CDR3 loop spans 15 amino acids. CDR1 and CDR2 from the germline V gene are KGHSH and LQKENI. The genes are TRBV18 and TRBJ2-5; D not resolved. Here the sequenced sample was CD4+ T cells from peripheral blood mononuclear cells, taken in the first trimester of pregnancy. This receptor was taken from a female donor with multiple sclerosis, enrolled in a pregnancy study. CDR3 protein: CASSPLGIPQETQYF. As DNA, the CDR3 is TGTGCCAGCTCGCCCCTGGGCATACCCCAAGAGACCCAGTACTTC.